The 31 T cell receptor beta chains in this list originate from one sample, sequenced in a study of T cell repertoires in cytomegalovirus infection. TCRdb reanalysed the reads using MiXCR and keeps one entry per CDR3 protein. The sample consists of about 55,000 distinct CDR3 sequences, over 15% of them appearing once. No antigen has been assigned to these receptors. This material consisted of CD8+ T cells from cultured PBMCs, taken from culture after CMV antigen stimulation. All receptors derive from a human donor in good health (CMV status not recorded). Some clones in this sample may be carry-over from other donors' samples.

A few counts support this clonotype. The J gene is TRBJ2-5, the V gene TRBV12-3 or TRBV12-4; 9 bases map to TRBD2. The CDR3 has 16 residues. With V trimmed by 6 bases and J by 6 bases, 14 bases remained unmatched. The CDR3 sequence is CASRSTEREETQTQYF. The CDR3 DNA is TGTGCCAGCAGATCGACCGAGCGGGAGGAGACTCAGACCCAGTACTTC.

This sequence joins TRBV27 and TRBJ2-4; 10 bases map to TRBD2. CDR1 is MNHEY and CDR2 is SMNVEV in the germline V gene (reference sequence). This CDR3 contains 13 residues. The ends lost 8 bases at V and 4 bases at J; junction bases unmatched: 2. For the CDR3, the DNA is TGTGCCAGCGGACTAGCGGTAAAAAACATTCAGTACTTC. This gives the protein CASGLAVKNIQYF.

V gene TRBV7-2 combines with J gene TRBJ2-5, with 7 bases matching TRBD1. After removal of 2 bases from V and 5 bases from J, the junction contained 8 bases not matched to a gene. The CDR3 sequence is 15 residues long. Per the germline V gene, CDR1 is SGHTA and CDR2 is FQGNSA. CDR3 nucleotides: TGTGCCAGCAGCTTACGTATGGCGACAGGGGAGACCCAGTACTTC. This encodes CASSLRMATGETQYF.

The chain uses TRBV7-2 and TRBJ1-2, with a possible D match to TRBD1 (5 bases). V was cut by 4 bases and J by 1 base, with 16 bases left in between. Germline CDR1 SGHTA, CDR2 FQGNSA. CDR3 size: 16 residues. CDR3 sequence: CASSSLGADSNYGYTF. The CDR3 bases are TGTGCCAGCAGCTCCCTTGGGGCAGACAGTAACTATGGCTACACCTTC.

This chain links TRBV7-2 with TRBJ1-1; TRBD1 agrees at 7 bases. In germline, CDR1 is SGHTA, CDR2 FQGNSA. The CDR3 runs to 13 residues. V shed 5 bases, J shed 4 bases, and the junction held 4 bases outside the gene matches. The CDR3 DNA reads TGTGCCAGCAGCCCAGGGGGAGGCACTGAAGCTTTCTTT. Encoded protein: CASSPGGGTEAFF.

The chain employs TRBV7-8 and TRBJ2-1; 10 nucleotides line up with TRBD2. The CDR3 runs 16 residues. Germline V gene data show CDR1 as SGHVS and CDR2 as FQNEAQ. V lost 3 bases to trimming and J lost 7 bases; unmatched junction nucleotides: 9. The CDR3 nucleotides are TGTGCCAGCAGCTTCCAGCGGGGGGGCCCCACGAATGAGCAGTTCTTC. Its translation is CASSFQRGGPTNEQFF.

This rearrangement joins TRBV20-1 to TRBJ2-7; no reliable D call. The germline CDR1 and CDR2 sequences are DFQATT and SNEGSKA (reference sequence). V was cut by 5 bases and J by 1 base, with 12 bases left in between. The CDR3 spans 13 residues. The CDR3 loop is CSAQDSSSYEQYF. The CDR3 DNA is TGCAGTGCTCAGGATTCCTCATCCTACGAGCAGTACTTC.

V and J are TRBV19 and TRBJ2-5; possibly TRBD2 for D (5 bases). Per germline, CDR1 LNHDA and CDR2 SQIVND (reference sequence). Trimming removed 3 bases from V and 5 bases from J, with 10 bases in between. The CDR3 spans 13 residues. The CDR3 sequence is CASSMTGWETQYF. The CDR3 nucleotides read TGTGCCAGTAGTATGACGGGGTGGGAGACCCAGTACTTC.

The gene calls are TRBV6-2 or TRBV6-3 and TRBJ1-1; possible D gene TRBD1, 5 bases. With 7 bases removed from V and 4 bases from J, the gap between germline ends came to 16 bases. Germline V gene sequence: CDR1 MNHEY, CDR2 SVGEGT. The CDR3 contains 14 residues. CDR3 residues: CASTFAGSSTEAFF. DNA of the CDR3: TGTGCCAGCACCTTTGCAGGGTCGAGCACTGAAGCTTTCTTT.

This clonotype was counted a few times. The CDR3 reads CASSLGQGLMRQPQHF. CDR3 bases: TGTGCCAGCAGCTTAGGACAGGGGCTAATGCGTCAGCCCCAGCATTTT. V gene TRBV7-9 combines with J gene TRBJ1-5; TRBD1 aligns across 8 bases. CDR1 is SEHNR, CDR2 FQNEAQ, per germline (reference sequence). With 1 base clipped from V and 6 bases from J, the junction kept 8 bases outside the gene matches. This CDR3 contains 16 residues.

This clonotype showed up just a few times. This sequence joins TRBV4-1 and TRBJ1-2, with TRBD1 matching over 7 bases. There are 14 residues in the CDR3. Germline assignment: CDR1 MGHRA and CDR2 YSYEKL. J gave up 8 bases and V 0 bases, and 6 bases lay outside the gene matches. Here the CDR3 reads CASSQEGQVLGYTF. DNA of the CDR3: TGCGCCAGCAGCCAAGAAGGACAGGTCCTGGGCTACACCTTC.

In this sample, this clonotype turned up a few times. This chain joins TRBV7-9 and TRBJ2-7; D might be TRBD1 (5 bases). Germline CDR1 and CDR2: SEHNR and FQNEAQ (reference sequence). CDR3 length equals 12 residues. V lost 3 bases and J lost 9, with 12 bases in between. The CDR3 DNA reads as TGTGCCAGCAGCTTGGTCAGGGATGGGCAGTACTTC. It translates to CASSLVRDGQYF.

This clonotype was seen a few times. The rearrangement uses TRBV4-1 and TRBJ2-1; 8 bases are shared with TRBD2. Germline trimming cut 4 bases from V and 8 bases from J; bases unmatched to any gene: 13. Per the germline V gene, CDR1 is MGHRA and CDR2 is YSYEKL. The CDR3 covers 16 residues. CDR3 residues: CASSRDLGLARDEQFF. The CDR3, as DNA: TGCGCCAGCAGCCGAGACCTTGGACTAGCTCGTGATGAGCAGTTCTTC.

In this sample, this clonotype turned up a few times. The genes are TRBV12-3 or TRBV12-4 and TRBJ1-5; 7 positions agree with TRBD1. The junction had 5 bases not matched to a gene; V was cut back by 4 bases and J by 2 bases. The CDR3 runs 15 residues. CDR3 nucleotide sequence: TGTGCCAGCAGTTCCCCCACAGGGGGCAATCAGCCCCAGCATTTT. Amino acids: CASSSPTGGNQPQHF.

This clonotype was recorded at least ten times. The chain joins TRBV6-1 to TRBJ2-4; 7 bases fit TRBD1. V trimming: 1 base; J trimming: 0 bases; junction bases outside the gene matches: 3. Germline V CDR1 and CDR2: MNHNS, SASEGT. The CDR3 length is 16 residues. Here the CDR3 reads CASSEVRGRAKNIQYF. The CDR3 DNA follows: TGTGCCAGCAGTGAAGTCAGGGGGAGAGCCAAAAACATTCAGTACTTC.

In its sample, this clonotype was seen a few times. V gene TRBV7-2 combines with J gene TRBJ1-5, with D hard to call. The germline V gene has CDR1 SGHTA and CDR2 FQGNSA. Trimming shortened V by 1 base and J by 4 bases, and 8 bases separated the two germline ends. This CDR3 has 14 amino acids. The CDR3 loop reads CASSLESQNQPQHF. The CDR3 DNA follows: TGTGCCAGCAGCTTAGAAAGCCAGAATCAGCCCCAGCATTTT.

The genes are TRBV28 and TRBJ2-1, with 15 bases that match TRBD2. Germline V gene lookup returns CDR1 MDHEN and CDR2 SYDVKM. There are 17 residues in the CDR3. The ends lost 1 base at V and 7 bases at J; junction bases unmatched: 5. For the CDR3, the DNA is TGTGCCAGCAGTTTATCTGCGGGACTAGCGGGAGGTAATGAGCAGTTCTTC. Its protein is CASSLSAGLAGGNEQFF. Full variable domain (remainder filled in from reference TRBV28 and TRBJ2-1): DVKVTQSSRYLVKRTGEKVFLECVQDMDHENMFWYRQDPGLGLRLIYFSYDVKMKEKGDIPEGYSVSREKKERFSLILESASTNQTSMYLCASSLSAGLAGGNEQFFGPGTRLTVL.

This chain uses TRBV7-9 with TRBJ1-3; D unresolved. The CDR3 loop spans 13 amino acids. Germline CDR1 is SEHNR and CDR2 is FQNEAQ (reference sequence). V lost 5 bases and J 2 bases, leaving 7 bases between the germline ends. The CDR3 here is CASSPGTGNTIYF. CDR3 sequence (DNA): TGTGCCAGCAGCCCCGGGACTGGAAACACCATATATTTT.

This clonotype was seen a few times. The chain combines TRBV28 with TRBJ1-5; a possible D gene is TRBD1 (5 bases). Germline assignment: CDR1 MDHEN and CDR2 SYDVKM. The CDR3 has 15 amino acids. The ends were cut back, 3 bases at V and 4 bases at J, with 13 bases in the middle. The CDR3 coding sequence is TGTGCCAGCAGTTTCACGGGGGACCGAAATCAGCCCCAGCATTTT. This codes for CASSFTGDRNQPQHF.

This clonotype was detected a few times. V usage is TRBV6-2 or TRBV6-3 and J usage is TRBJ2-2; 10 nucleotides line up with TRBD2. Trimming cost V 7 bases and J 4 bases; bases outside gene matches: 6. The CDR3 runs 15 residues. Germline lookup yields CDR1 MNHEY and CDR2 SVGEGT. CDR3 residues: CASNGLAEPTGELFF. The CDR3 DNA reads TGTGCCAGCAATGGACTAGCGGAACCCACCGGGGAGCTGTTTTTT.

As DNA, the CDR3 is TGTGCCAGCAGCATCGGGACAGGGTCCTACGAGCAGTACTTC. Amino acids: CASSIGTGSYEQYF. The gene calls are TRBV7-6 and TRBJ2-7; TRBD1 matches 9 bases. The J segment lost 1 base and the V segment lost 5 bases, leaving 3 bases of the junction unmatched. Germline V CDR1 and CDR2: SGHVS, FNYEAQ. CDR3 length: 14 amino acids.

The chain carries TRBV7-6 and TRBJ2-3, with D perhaps given as TRBD1 or TRBD2 (5 bases each). CDR3 length: 14 residues. The germline V gene has CDR1 SGHVS and CDR2 FNYEAQ. The germline V and J ends were trimmed by 5 bases and 1 base, with 10 bases remaining between them. Here the CDR3 reads CASSKGRGTDTQYF. In DNA form, the CDR3 reads TGTGCCAGCAGCAAGGGACGGGGCACAGATACGCAGTATTTT.

This clonotype has more than one count but fewer than ten. The chain is built from TRBV11-1 and TRBJ2-1; no clear D gene. Trimming stripped 3 bases from V and 4 bases from J, with 10 bases between. Germline values: CDR1 SGHAT, CDR2 FQDESV (reference sequence). The CDR3 extends over 14 amino acids. CDR3 bases: TGTGCCAGCAGCTTGGACCGACCATACAATGAGCAGTTCTTC. Translated, it gives CASSLDRPYNEQFF. The whole variable domain, filled in from reference TRBV11-1 and TRBJ2-1, reads EAEVAQSPRYKITEKSQAVAFWCDPISGHATLYWYRQILGQGPELLVQFQDESVVDDSQLPKDRFSAERLKGVDSTLKIQPAELGDSAMYLCASSLDRPYNEQFFGPGTRLTVL.

This clonotype was seen at least ten times. The chain couples TRBV27 to TRBJ1-6; D is unclear. The V gene lost 0 bases and the J gene lost 3 bases, with 9 bases spanning the gap. The V gene's germline CDR1 is MNHEY and CDR2 SMNVEV (reference sequence). CDR3 length: 16 amino acids. The CDR3 DNA reads as TGTGCCAGCAGTTTATCCGGTGGCAGCTATAATTCACCCCTCCACTTT. It codes for CASSLSGGSYNSPLHF.

In its sample, this clonotype was seen many times. This rearrangement joins TRBV2 to TRBJ2-2; 8 bases match TRBD1. J gave up 3 bases and V 5 bases, and 5 bases lay outside the gene matches. Germline V lookup: CDR1 SNHLY, CDR2 FYNNEI. The CDR3 is made up of 15 amino acids. CDR3 coding DNA: TGTGCCAGCAGTCCGGGACAGGTGTACACCGGGGAGCTGTTTTTT. Amino acids: CASSPGQVYTGELFF. The whole variable domain, filled in from reference TRBV2 and TRBJ2-2, reads EPEVTQTPSHQVTQMGQEVILRCVPISNHLYFYWYRQILGQKVEFLVSFYNNEISEKSEIFDDQFSVERPDGSNFTLKIRSTKLEDSAMYFCASSPGQVYTGELFFGEGSRLTVL.

This clonotype was counted only a few times. The V gene is TRBV4-3, the J gene TRBJ2-5; 8 bases fit TRBD1. Unmatched junction bases numbered 14, after V lost 3 bases and J lost 5 bases. This CDR3 is built from 17 residues. From germline, CDR1 is LGHNA and CDR2 YSLEER. The CDR3 sequence is CASSQRSGQGAGETQYF. The CDR3, as DNA: TGCGCCAGCAGCCAGAGATCGGGGCAGGGGGCCGGGGAGACCCAGTACTTC.

A few counts support this clonotype. The chain carries TRBV7-8 and TRBJ1-2; 10 positions agree with TRBD1. CDR1 SGHVS and CDR2 FQNEAQ come from the germline V gene. The junction had 9 bases not matched to a gene; V was cut back by 7 bases and J by 4 bases. The CDR3 consists of 15 residues. The CDR3 reads CASIVTTGGIYGYTF. For the CDR3, the DNA is TGTGCCAGCATCGTCACGACAGGGGGCATCTATGGCTACACCTTC.

This clonotype was observed a handful of times. The chain carries TRBV7-3 and TRBJ2-1; TRBD1 matches 8 bases. The CDR3 spans 15 residues. The germline V gene has CDR1 SGHTA and CDR2 FQGTGA. Trimming took 3 bases from V and 7 from J; bases not matched to a gene: 8. CDR3 amino acids: CASSLYRGKGNEQFF. The CDR3 DNA follows: TGTGCCAGCAGCTTGTACAGGGGGAAGGGTAATGAGCAGTTCTTC.

The chain carries TRBV7-2 and TRBJ2-7, with TRBD1 matching 7 bases. CDR1 and CDR2 (germline): SGHTA, FQGNSA. V lost 3 bases, J lost 6 bases, and 11 bases stayed unmatched. The length of the CDR3 is 15 residues. DNA of the CDR3: TGTGCCAGCAGCTTGGAGGACAGGCCTCGGGGCGAGCAGTACTTC. Its protein product is CASSLEDRPRGEQYF.

This clonotype was recorded a few times. The chain is built from TRBV25-1 and TRBJ1-5, with D possibly TRBD1 on 6 matching bases. V lost 3 bases, J lost 4 bases, and 16 bases lay in between. CDR1 MGHDK and CDR2 SYGVNS come from the germline V gene. This CDR3 spans 16 amino acids. For the CDR3, the DNA is TGTGCCAGCAGTGAGGACAGCGGGCCTTCTAATCAGCCCCAGCATTTT. This encodes CASSEDSGPSNQPQHF.

This sequence joins TRBV7-6 and TRBJ1-2; D remains unclear. The length of the CDR3 is 13 residues. The V gene lost 5 bases and the J gene lost 6 bases, with 13 bases spanning the gap. Germline V gives CDR1 SGHVS, CDR2 FNYEAQ. As DNA, the CDR3 is TGTGCCAGCAGCCCTCCCCAACTGGATGGCTACACCTTC. Its translation is CASSPPQLDGYTF.